One sample yielded the 5 T cell receptor beta chains listed below, sequenced in a study of T-cell memory formation after mild COVID-19. A single record per CDR3 protein comes from TCRdb applying MiXCR to the 5' RACE reads. The table has fewer than 350,000 distinct CDR3 sequences, 18% seen once. Material: PBMCs or a T cell subset sorted from them (not recorded which). These TCRs come from a man between 18 and 35 years old who had mild COVID-19 (a few samples of this study predate the infection). Cell type and time point are not known.

The sample holds a few counts of this clonotype. This rearrangement joins TRBV7-2 to TRBJ2-3; D not resolved. CDR3 size: 16 residues. The V gene lost 6 bases and the J gene lost 0 bases, with 16 bases spanning the gap. Germline CDR1 and CDR2: SGHTA and FQGNSA. CDR3 DNA: TGTGCCAGCAGTCAAGGTGGCCACCTGAGCACAGATACGCAGTATTTT. It is translated as CASSQGGHLSTDTQYF. Looking up the rest from reference TRBV7-2 and TRBJ2-3 gives the full variable domain: GAGVSQSPSNKVTEKGKDVELRCDPISGHTALYWYRQSLGQGLEFLIYFQGNSAPDKSGLPSDRFSAERTGGSVSTLTIQRTQQEDSAVYLCASSQGGHLSTDTQYFGPGTRLTVL.

The rearrangement joins TRBV6-2 or TRBV6-3 to TRBJ2-1; TRBD2 might be the D (5 bases). This CDR3 region has 14 residues. Germline CDR1 reads MNHEY; CDR2 reads SVGEGT. V lost 2 bases and J lost 6, with 11 bases in between. This CDR3 reads CASSYASRRNEQFF. For the CDR3, the DNA is TGTGCCAGCAGTTACGCTAGCCGGCGCAATGAGCAGTTCTTC.

This clonotype was seen ten or more times. This chain uses TRBV6-5 with TRBJ2-1; D gene uncertain. CDR3 length: 14 amino acids. Trimming removed 0 bases from V and 6 bases from J, with 9 bases in between. CDR1 MNHEY and CDR2 SVGAGI come from the germline V gene. The CDR3 reads CASSYSLWVNEQFF. For the CDR3, the DNA is TGTGCCAGCAGTTACTCTCTGTGGGTCAATGAGCAGTTCTTC.

The gene calls are TRBV20-1 and TRBJ2-1; D is perhaps TRBD2 (5 bases). Per germline, CDR1 DFQATT and CDR2 SNEGSKA (reference sequence). The V and J ends lost 3 bases and 8 bases respectively, with 17 bases between them. The CDR3 spans 14 residues. For the CDR3, the DNA is TGCAGTGCTAGGTGGGTAGCGTGGAGCGATGAGCAGTTCTTC. It specifies CSARWVAWSDEQFF.

This clonotype was seen ten or more times. The genes are TRBV7-6 and TRBJ2-3; D is perhaps TRBD2 (6 bases). The V end lost 5 bases, the J end lost 4 bases, and 19 bases lay between the germline ends. Germline CDR1 is SGHVS and CDR2 is FNYEAQ. The CDR3 is 16 amino acids. CDR3 in amino acids: CASSLRRDLGADTQYF. For the CDR3, the DNA is TGTGCCAGCAGCCTTCGCCGGGACTTGGGGGCAGATACGCAGTATTTT.